This paragraph reports one TCR beta chain. Unique molecular identifiers were attached to individual cDNA molecules during library preparation. Original processing notes: Individual samples carried between 23,224 and 690,600 TCRs, with more than 85,000 as the median. Each CDR3 protein gets one entry after TCRdb re-called the RACE reads with MiXCR. V and J calls and clone size were set by TCRdb, not the authors. The table lists around 200,000 distinct CDR3 sequences, about 31% of them singletons. Time point in this sample: pre-sensitization, week 0. Stated treatment: therapeutic diphenylcyclopropenone sensitization with weekly scalp DPC. The starting material, unfractionated whole blood, was used for total RNA extraction. This sample was taken from a study of human T cells and chemical hapten exposure. Study in general: Doses of diphenylcyclopropenone went to the patients' scalps weekly throughout the roughly 24-week study.

Sequencing was performed on whole blood, taken in connection with sensitization to the hapten diphenylcyclopropenone (DPC). This TCR was recovered from a woman in her twenties or thirties with alopecia areata. Some clones in this sample may be carry-over from other donors' samples.

The CDR3 sequence is CATSSGTGSYGYTF. CDR3 bases: TGTGCCACTTCATCCGGGACAGGCTCCTATGGCTACACCTTC. The chain joins TRBV10-3 to TRBJ1-2, with 8 bases matching TRBD1. Trimming cost V 10 bases and J 4 bases; bases outside gene matches: 11. Germline V gives CDR1 ENHRY, CDR2 SYGVKD. The CDR3 extends over 14 amino acids.